The 32 T cell receptor beta chains below all came from one sample that was sequenced in a study of T cells in tuberculosis. Profiling relied on immunoSEQ multiplex PCR, and the TCRdb table lists in-frame clones only, not all of them. The sample holds 25,000 to 35,000 clones, roughly 95% seen once. Sequencing was carried out using PBMCs. These TCRs come from a donor aged 10 to 29 with latent tuberculosis or without tuberculosis infection.

The rearrangement links TRBV20-1 to TRBJ2-1; no firm D call. The germline V gene encodes CDR1 DFQATT and CDR2 SNEGSKA (reference sequence). Trimming removed 6 bases from V and 9 bases from J, with 12 bases in between. This CDR3 is 11 amino acids long. The DNA of the CDR3 is TGCAGTGCCCCCCTATCCGGTGAGCAGTTCTTC. This gives the protein CSAPLSGEQFF.

V is TRBV29-1 and J is TRBJ1-2, with D unresolved. The V gene lost 6 bases and the J gene lost 1 base, with 9 bases spanning the gap. This CDR3 comprises 12 residues. In germline, CDR1 is SQVTM, CDR2 ANQGSEA. The chain's CDR3 is CSVPGYNYGYTF. The CDR3 coding sequence is TGCAGCGTCCCGGGGTATAACTATGGCTACACCTTC.

The V and J genes are TRBV7-9 and TRBJ2-7; 7 nucleotides agree with TRBD2. The CDR3 extends over 15 amino acids. Trimming at V came to 0 bases and at J to 5 bases, leaving 7 bases not matched to a gene. The germline V gene encodes CDR1 SEHNR and CDR2 FQNEAQ (reference sequence). This CDR3 reads CASSLASGGKDEQYF. The CDR3 nucleotides read TGTGCCAGCAGCTTAGCGTCCGGGGGGAAGGACGAGCAGTACTTC.

The rearrangement links TRBV9 to TRBJ1-4, with D possibly matching TRBD1 (5 bases). CDR1 is SGDLS, CDR2 YYNGEE, per germline. The CDR3 has 15 amino acids. Trimming took off 3 bases at V and 7 bases at J, with 16 bases between the two ends. The DNA of the CDR3 is TGTGCCAGCAGCGCAGATGGGGGGTGGAGTGAAAAACTGTTTTTT. Protein sequence: CASSADGGWSEKLFF.

V usage is TRBV4-1 and J usage is TRBJ2-2, with TRBD2 matching over 11 bases. The germline V gene has CDR1 MGHRA and CDR2 YSYEKL. The CDR3 is 18 amino acids. J lost 3 bases, V lost 1 base, and 7 bases had no gene match. The CDR3 DNA reads TGCGCCAGCAGCCAAGTGGTCTTAGCGGGAGGGCACACCGGGGAGCTGTTTTTT. Translation gives CASSQVVLAGGHTGELFF.

This chain uses TRBV30 with TRBJ1-2, with 8 positions matching TRBD1. CDR1 is GTSNPN, CDR2 SVGIG, per germline (reference sequence). The CDR3 totals 13 residues. J was trimmed by 4 bases and V by 5 bases; bases with no gene match: 6. This chain's CDR3 is CAWVTGGVYGYTF. CDR3 nucleotide sequence: TGTGCCTGGGTAACAGGGGGAGTCTATGGCTACACCTTC.

This clone has more than one count but fewer than ten. This rearrangement joins TRBV15 to TRBJ2-5; perhaps TRBD2 as D (6 bases). The CDR3 sequence is 15 residues long. With 2 bases removed from V and 4 bases from J, the gap between germline ends came to 14 bases. Germline V gene lookup returns CDR1 LNHNV and CDR2 YYDKDF (reference sequence). The CDR3 sequence is CATSRRREMRETQYF. The CDR3 coding sequence is TGTGCCACCAGCAGACGGAGGGAAATGCGAGAGACCCAGTACTTC.

V and J are TRBV6-5 and TRBJ1-2; 8 bases agree with TRBD1. The germline gives CDR1 MNHEY, CDR2 SVGAGI. The CDR3 is made up of 15 amino acids. Trimming at V came to 6 bases and at J to 2 bases, leaving 8 bases not matched to a gene. CDR3 in DNA: TGTGCCAGCAGGACAATACAGGGGGGGAACTATGGCTACACCTTC. As protein: CASRTIQGGNYGYTF.

The chain combines TRBV2 with TRBJ1-1; 8 nucleotides line up with TRBD1. In germline, CDR1 is SNHLY, CDR2 FYNNEI. J was trimmed by 4 bases and V by 6 bases; bases with no gene match: 7. This CDR3 spans 14 amino acids. CDR3 in DNA: TGTGCCAGCAGCCAGCAGGGGGCCAGCACTGAAGCTTTCTTT. Residues: CASSQQGASTEAFF.

CDR3 DNA: TGTGCCAGCAGCTCGAGACAGGGTAGTGACACTGAAGCTTTCTTT. This gives the protein CASSSRQGSDTEAFF. The chain couples TRBV7-6 to TRBJ1-1, with TRBD1 identical over 7 bases. This CDR3 spans 15 amino acids. With V trimmed by 4 bases and J by 3 bases, 8 bases remained unmatched. CDR1 is SGHVS and CDR2 is FNYEAQ in the germline V gene.

This sequence joins TRBV5-6 and TRBJ2-7; possibly TRBD1 for D (5 bases). The CDR3 runs to 16 residues. With 0 bases removed from V and 4 bases from J, the gap between germline ends came to 17 bases. Germline CDR1 SGHDT, CDR2 YYEEEE. The CDR3 coding sequence is TGTGCCAGCAGCTTGGGGCCAGGGTCTACCGTTTACGAGCAGTACTTC. Protein sequence: CASSLGPGSTVYEQYF.

This clone appeared once. This chain connects TRBV9 to TRBJ1-2; 11 positions match TRBD1. V lost 2 bases to trimming and J lost 8 bases; unmatched junction nucleotides: 8. The germline V gene has CDR1 SGDLS and CDR2 YYNGEE. CDR3 length: 15 amino acids. The CDR3 DNA is TGTGCCAGCAGCGTTCCCCGGACAGGGGGCTACGGCTACACCTTC. It encodes CASSVPRTGGYGYTF.

The V gene is TRBV7-3, the J gene TRBJ2-1; TRBD2 agrees at 12 bases. V lost 3 bases to trimming and J lost 2 bases; unmatched junction nucleotides: 2. CDR1 SGHTA and CDR2 FQGTGA come from the germline V gene. The CDR3 totals 16 residues. CDR3 amino acids: CASSLTSGSPYNEQFF. CDR3 bases: TGTGCCAGCAGCTTGACTAGCGGGAGTCCCTACAATGAGCAGTTCTTC.

The table lists this clone with a few counts. The chain carries TRBV7-9 and TRBJ2-1, with a possible D match to TRBD1 (7 bases). There are 17 residues in the CDR3. The V end was cut by 5 bases, the J end by 4 bases, with 21 bases between. Germline CDR1 SEHNR, CDR2 FQNEAQ (reference sequence). The CDR3 DNA is TGTGCCAGCAGCCCCTGGGGGCGGGACAGCCATTACAATGAGCAGTTCTTC. This encodes CASSPWGRDSHYNEQFF.

The chain employs TRBV5-4 and TRBJ1-4; 10 nucleotides line up with TRBD1. The CDR3 has 18 amino acids. V trimming: 1 base; J trimming: 3 bases; junction bases outside the gene matches: 9. Per germline, CDR1 SGHNT and CDR2 YYREEE (reference sequence). CDR3 residues: CASSLFPDRGRSNEKLFF. The CDR3 DNA reads TGTGCCAGCAGCTTGTTCCCCGACAGGGGGCGATCTAATGAAAAACTGTTTTTT. Variable domain in full (rest from reference TRBV5-4 and TRBJ1-4): ETGVTQSPTHLIKTRGQQVTLRCSSQSGHNTVSWYQQALGQGPQFIFQYYREEENGRGNFPPRFSGLQFPNYSSELNVNALELDDSALYLCASSLFPDRGRSNEKLFFGSGTQLSVL.

This chain uses TRBV5-5 with TRBJ2-5; D is ambiguous. The germline CDR1 and CDR2 sequences are SGHKS and YYEKEE (reference sequence). Trimming removed 2 bases at V and 5 bases at J, with 13 bases between. The CDR3 has 14 amino acids. The CDR3 protein is CASSFAGFGETQYF. The DNA of the CDR3 is TGTGCCAGCAGCTTTGCCGGGTTTGGTGAGACCCAGTACTTC. The whole variable domain, remainder taken from reference TRBV5-5 and TRBJ2-5, is DAGVTQSPTHLIKTRGQQVTLRCSPISGHKSVSWYQQVLGQGPQFIFQYYEKEERGRGNFPDRFSARQFPNYSSELNVNALLLGDSALYLCASSFAGFGETQYFGPGTRLLVL.

This rearrangement joins TRBV6-5 to TRBJ2-7; 9 nucleotides match TRBD2. V dropped 0 bases and J dropped 4; count of bases not matched to a gene: 4. CDR3 size: 15 residues. From germline, CDR1 is MNHEY and CDR2 SVGAGI. The DNA for the CDR3 is TGTGCCAGCAGTTACTCGATAGCGGGAGCTTACGAGCAGTACTTC. Its protein is CASSYSIAGAYEQYF.

The chain is built from TRBV19 and TRBJ2-7; unclear D gene. Germline V gene lookup returns CDR1 LNHDA and CDR2 SQIVND (reference sequence). CDR3 length: 13 residues. Trimming pared 5 bases from V and 3 bases from J, leaving 11 bases between. The CDR3 DNA reads TGTGCCAGTAGTCTCGAGGCAAACTACGAGCAGTACTTC. Translation: CASSLEANYEQYF.

This clone appeared once. CDR3 loop: CSVRGGDEQFF. CDR3 nucleotide sequence: TGCAGTGTTAGGGGCGGGGATGAGCAGTTCTTC. This chain joins TRBV20-1 and TRBJ2-1, with a weak D call TRBD2 (6 bases). The ends were cut back, 7 bases at V and 8 bases at J, with 12 bases in the middle. CDR3 size: 11 residues. Germline assignment: CDR1 DFQATT and CDR2 SNEGSKA (reference sequence).

With regard to this clone: The junction and the germline gene differ at one end; a read error may be behind it. The chain couples TRBV7-7 to TRBJ2-3; 8 bases are shared with TRBD2. This CDR3 region has 15 residues. Per germline, CDR1 SSHAT and CDR2 FNYEAQ (reference sequence). CDR3 in amino acids: CASSLLAGSTDTQYF. In nucleotides, the CDR3 is TGTGCTAGCAGCCTCTTAGCGGGATCAACAGATACGCAGTATTTT.

This clone appeared a few times. The gene calls are TRBV9 and TRBJ2-1, with 9 nucleotides matching TRBD2. Germline values: CDR1 SGDLS, CDR2 YYNGEE. Trimming took 0 bases from V and 4 from J; bases not matched to a gene: 2. This CDR3 is built from 15 residues. The CDR3 here is CASSVGLAAYNEQFF. The DNA for the CDR3 is TGTGCCAGCAGCGTAGGACTAGCGGCGTACAATGAGCAGTTCTTC.

This chain connects TRBV6-1 to TRBJ1-1; the D gene is possibly TRBD1 (5 bases). Trimming stripped 2 bases from V and 3 bases from J, with 10 bases between. CDR1 is MNHNS and CDR2 is SASEGT in the germline V gene. This CDR3 region has 14 residues. The CDR3 loop is CASSERGADTEAFF. CDR3 bases: TGTGCCAGCAGTGAAAGGGGCGCGGACACTGAAGCTTTCTTT.

The chain employs TRBV6-5 and TRBJ2-7; D is perhaps TRBD2 (5 bases). The CDR3 consists of 12 residues. Germline V CDR1 and CDR2: MNHEY, SVGAGI. Deletions cut 6 bases from V and 3 bases from J, with 9 bases between. The DNA of the CDR3 is TGTGCCAGCAGCCCCGCGGGCTACGAGCAGTACTTC. This translates into CASSPAGYEQYF.

The chain links TRBV7-2 to TRBJ2-7, with D perhaps matching TRBD1 (6 bases). CDR3 length equals 15 residues. Germline V gene sequence: CDR1 SGHTA, CDR2 FQGNSA. The V and J ends lost 2 bases and 5 bases respectively, with 16 bases between them. The CDR3 protein is CASSLSQGKYDEQYF. CDR3 sequence (DNA): TGTGCCAGCAGCTTATCTCAGGGGAAATATGACGAGCAGTACTTC. The whole variable domain, filled in from reference TRBV7-2 and TRBJ2-7, reads GAGVSQSPSNKVTEKGKDVELRCDPISGHTALYWYRQSLGQGLEFLIYFQGNSAPDKSGLPSDRFSAERTGGSVSTLTIQRTQQEDSAVYLCASSLSQGKYDEQYFGPGTRLTVT.

The chain uses TRBV7-9 and TRBJ2-1; the match to TRBD2 covers 11 bases. Per the germline V gene, CDR1 is SEHNR and CDR2 is FQNEAQ (reference sequence). The junction had 3 bases not matched to a gene; V was cut back by 1 base and J by 4 bases. This CDR3 contains 16 residues. The CDR3 loop reads CASSLGTSGSYNEQFF. The CDR3 coding sequence is TGTGCCAGCAGCTTAGGGACTAGCGGGTCTTACAATGAGCAGTTCTTC.

J is TRBJ2-1 and V is TRBV4-2; TRBD2 matches 8 bases. Germline V gene lookup returns CDR1 LGHNA and CDR2 YNFKEQ. The CDR3 is 15 residues long. The J segment lost 3 bases and the V segment lost 0 bases, leaving 1 base of the junction unmatched. The CDR3 coding sequence is TGTGCCAGCAGCCAAGAACTAGCGGACTACAATGAGCAGTTCTTC. It translates to CASSQELADYNEQFF.

This sequence joins TRBV7-3 and TRBJ1-1; TRBD1 agrees at 8 bases. Trimming cost V 5 bases and J 5 bases; bases outside gene matches: 4. Per the germline V gene, CDR1 is SGHTA and CDR2 is FQGTGA. The CDR3 has 13 residues. DNA for the CDR3: TGTGCCAGCAGCCCAAGACAGGGGACTGAAGCTTTCTTT. Translated, it gives CASSPRQGTEAFF.

V gene TRBV10-3 combines with J gene TRBJ2-1; 8 nucleotides align to TRBD1. After removal of 3 bases from V and 3 bases from J, the junction contained 4 bases not matched to a gene. From germline, CDR1 is ENHRY and CDR2 SYGVKD. The CDR3 is 15 residues long. In DNA, the CDR3 is TGTGCCATCAGTGACTTACAGGGGGACTACAATGAGCAGTTCTTC. Translating it yields CAISDLQGDYNEQFF.

The chain combines TRBV7-2 with TRBJ1-6, with TRBD1 matching over 9 bases. V was clipped by 1 base and J by 13 bases; unmatched bases: 5. CDR3 length: 14 residues. Germline V lookup: CDR1 SGHTA, CDR2 FQGNSA. The CDR3 loop is CASSLVGTGSPLHF. In DNA form, the CDR3 reads TGTGCCAGCAGCTTAGTTGGGACAGGGAGCCCCCTCCACTTT.

The genes are TRBV15 and TRBJ2-1; possible D gene TRBD2, 6 bases. V was clipped by 0 bases and J by 2 bases, with 11 bases between them. Germline CDR1 reads LNHNV; CDR2 reads YYDKDF (reference sequence). The CDR3 sequence is 16 residues long. CDR3 sequence reads: CATSREWGEAYNEQFF. The CDR3 DNA reads as TGTGCCACCAGCAGAGAGTGGGGGGAGGCCTACAATGAGCAGTTCTTC.

This sequence joins TRBV9 and TRBJ1-1; 10 bases agree with TRBD1. Germline CDR1 and CDR2: SGDLS and YYNGEE. The length of the CDR3 is 16 residues. V lost 3 bases, J lost 0 bases, and 5 bases stayed unmatched. The CDR3 bases are TGTGCCAGCAGCGCTCCGGGACAGGGGTTGAACACTGAAGCTTTCTTT. Translation gives CASSAPGQGLNTEAFF.

This clone was detected once. The chain has TRBV5-1 and TRBJ1-1; 10 nucleotides line up with TRBD1. The CDR3 sequence is 16 residues long. CDR1 and CDR2 (germline): SGHRS, YFSETQ. The V gene end was trimmed by 4 bases and the J gene end by 2 bases; junction bases not matched to a gene: 8. The CDR3, as DNA: TGCGCCAGCAGCCCGCTCAGGACAGGGGGAAACACTGAAGCTTTCTTT. Protein sequence: CASSPLRTGGNTEAFF.